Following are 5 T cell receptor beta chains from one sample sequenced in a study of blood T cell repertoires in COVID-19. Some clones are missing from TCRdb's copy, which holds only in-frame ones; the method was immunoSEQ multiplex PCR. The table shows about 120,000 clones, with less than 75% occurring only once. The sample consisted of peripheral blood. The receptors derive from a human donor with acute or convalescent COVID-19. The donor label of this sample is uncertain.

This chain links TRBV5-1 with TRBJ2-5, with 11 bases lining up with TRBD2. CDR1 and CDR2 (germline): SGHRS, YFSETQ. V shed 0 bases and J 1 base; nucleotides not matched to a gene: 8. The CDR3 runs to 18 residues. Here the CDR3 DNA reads TGCGCCAGCAGCTTGGATCTAGCGGGGGGAATATTCCAAGAGACCCAGTACTTC. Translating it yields CASSLDLAGGIFQETQYF.

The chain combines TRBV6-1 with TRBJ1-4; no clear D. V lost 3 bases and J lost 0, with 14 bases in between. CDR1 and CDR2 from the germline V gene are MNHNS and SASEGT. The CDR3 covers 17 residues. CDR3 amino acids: CASSDRQISTTNEKLFF. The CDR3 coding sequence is TGTGCCAGCAGTGATCGACAAATCAGCACAACTAATGAAAAACTGTTTTTT.

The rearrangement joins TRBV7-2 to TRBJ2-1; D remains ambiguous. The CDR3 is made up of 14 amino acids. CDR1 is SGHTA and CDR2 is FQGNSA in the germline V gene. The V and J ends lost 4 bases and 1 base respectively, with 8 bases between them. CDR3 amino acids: CASSSIASYNEQFF. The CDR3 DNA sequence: TGTGCCAGCAGCTCCATTGCGTCCTACAATGAGCAGTTCTTC.

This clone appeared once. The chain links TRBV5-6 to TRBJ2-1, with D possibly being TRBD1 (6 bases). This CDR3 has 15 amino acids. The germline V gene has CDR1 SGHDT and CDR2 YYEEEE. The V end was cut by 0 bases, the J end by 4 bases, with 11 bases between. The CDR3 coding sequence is TGTGCCAGCAGCTTGGGCCGAAGGGGGTACAATGAGCAGTTCTTC. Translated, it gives CASSLGRRGYNEQFF.

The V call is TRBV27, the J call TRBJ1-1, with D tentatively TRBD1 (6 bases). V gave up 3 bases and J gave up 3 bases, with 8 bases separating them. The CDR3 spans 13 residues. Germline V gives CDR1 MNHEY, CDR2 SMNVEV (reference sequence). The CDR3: CASSFRGYTEAFF. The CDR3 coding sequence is TGTGCCAGCAGTTTTAGGGGGTACACTGAAGCTTTCTTT.